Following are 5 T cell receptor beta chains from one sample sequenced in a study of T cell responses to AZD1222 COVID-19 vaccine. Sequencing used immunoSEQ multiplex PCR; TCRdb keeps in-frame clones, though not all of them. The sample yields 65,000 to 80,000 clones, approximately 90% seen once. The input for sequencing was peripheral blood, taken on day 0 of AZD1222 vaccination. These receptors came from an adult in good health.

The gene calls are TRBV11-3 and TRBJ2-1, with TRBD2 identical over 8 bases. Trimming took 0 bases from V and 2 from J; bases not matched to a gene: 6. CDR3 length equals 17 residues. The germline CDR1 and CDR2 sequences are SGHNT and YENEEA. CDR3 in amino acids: CASSLEVWREAYNEQFF. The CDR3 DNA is TGTGCCAGCAGCTTAGAGGTCTGGCGGGAGGCCTACAATGAGCAGTTCTTC.

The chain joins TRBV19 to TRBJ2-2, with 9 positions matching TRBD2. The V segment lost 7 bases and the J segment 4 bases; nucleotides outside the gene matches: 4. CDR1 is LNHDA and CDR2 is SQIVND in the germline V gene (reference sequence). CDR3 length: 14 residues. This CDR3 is CASKNSGGTGELFF. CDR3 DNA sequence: TGTGCCAGTAAAAATAGCGGGGGCACCGGGGAGCTGTTTTTT.

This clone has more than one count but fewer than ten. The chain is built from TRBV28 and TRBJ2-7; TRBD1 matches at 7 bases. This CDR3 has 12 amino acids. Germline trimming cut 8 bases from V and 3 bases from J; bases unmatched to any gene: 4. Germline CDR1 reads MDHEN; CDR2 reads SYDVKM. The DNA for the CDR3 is TGTGCCAGCCAGACAGGGCTCTACGAGCAGTACTTC. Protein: CASQTGLYEQYF. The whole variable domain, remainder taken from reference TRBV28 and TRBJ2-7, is DVKVTQSSRYLVKRTGEKVFLECVQDMDHENMFWYRQDPGLGLRLIYFSYDVKMKEKGDIPEGYSVSREKKERFSLILESASTNQTSMYLCASQTGLYEQYFGPGTRLTVT.

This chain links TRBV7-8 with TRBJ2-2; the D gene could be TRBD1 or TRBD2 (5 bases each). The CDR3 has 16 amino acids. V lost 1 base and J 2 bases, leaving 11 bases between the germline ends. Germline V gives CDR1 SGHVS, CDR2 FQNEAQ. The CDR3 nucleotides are TGTGCCAGCAGCTTAGTCCGGGACCGTAACACCGGGGAGCTGTTTTTT. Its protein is CASSLVRDRNTGELFF.

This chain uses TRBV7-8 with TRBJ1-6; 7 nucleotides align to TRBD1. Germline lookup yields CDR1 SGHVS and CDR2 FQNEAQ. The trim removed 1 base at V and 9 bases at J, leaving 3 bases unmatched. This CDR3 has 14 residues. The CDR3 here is CASSLVQGGSPLHF. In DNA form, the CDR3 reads TGTGCCAGCAGCTTAGTCCAGGGGGGTTCACCCCTCCACTTT.